This is a list of T cell receptor beta chains from one sample in a study of CD8 T cells in Susac syndrome. TCRdb ran MiXCR on the immunoSEQ multiplex PCR reads and lists one entry per CDR3 protein. The sample consists of 150,000 to 200,000 distinct CDR3 sequences, 92% of them appearing once. The sample taken for sequencing was CD4+ T cells from PBMCs. Every receptor here comes from a human donor in good health. Each CDR3 is given with its conserved first and last residue. Each record gives: clone size, D gene, V gene, J gene, CDR3 protein, CDR3 DNA. A D gene is named only where the DNA matches it firmly. Clone size is stated in some rows and not others, as once, few, many or a class when expanded.

.	TRBD2	TRBV6-2/TRBV6-3	TRBJ2-1	CASTGRAGYNEQFF	TGTGCCAGCACCGGGAGGGCCGGTTACAATGAGCAGTTCTTC
.	TRBD1	TRBV5-1	TRBJ1-1	CASTTGDTEAFF	TGCGCCAGCACTACAGGGGACACTGAAGCTTTCTTT
once	TRBD2	TRBV29-1	TRBJ2-3	CSAGAGGGSTDTQYF	TGCAGCGCAGGGGCGGGGGGGGGCTCCACAGATACGCAGTATTTT
.	.	TRBV29-1	TRBJ1-5	CSVAERYNQPQHF	TGCAGCGTTGCCGAGAGGTACAATCAGCCCCAGCATTTT
.	.	TRBV20-1	TRBJ2-1	CSGWANEQFF	TGCAGTGGGTGGGCAAATGAGCAGTTCTTC
.	.	TRBV5-1	TRBJ2-2	CASSPTGSYDTGELFF	TGCGCCAGCAGCCCCACGGGATCGTATGACACCGGGGAGCTGTTTTTT
.	TRBD1	TRBV2	TRBJ1-3	CASSDRGQNTIYF	TGTGCCAGCAGTGACAGGGGGCAAAACACCATATATTTT
.	.	TRBV27	TRBJ1-2	CASSLEVPVGGYGYTF	TGTGCCAGCAGTTTAGAGGTACCAGTCGGCGGCTATGGCTACACCTTC
.	.	TRBV29-1	TRBJ1-3	CSVGTPGNTIYF	TGCAGCGTCGGGACACCTGGAAACACCATATATTTT
.	.	TRBV29-1	TRBJ2-1	CSVRGGSTYNEQFF	TGCAGCGTGAGGGGTGGGTCGACCTACAATGAGCAGTTCTTC